A single sample gave rise to the 29 T cell receptor beta chains below, sequenced in a study of shared clonotypes between healthy human individuals. Produced via immunoSEQ multiplex PCR; TCRdb's table is partial and in-frame only. The repertoire has approximately 530,000 clones, roughly 95% of them found once; the top ten carry around 0.066%. Sequencing was done on a sample of naive CD4+ T cells sorted from blood. Subset denoted: CD45RA+ positively selected. These receptors were obtained from a woman between 25 and 40 years old in good health.

This sequence joins TRBV28 and TRBJ1-2, with a weak D call TRBD1 (6 bases). Trimming left V 7 bases short and J 8 bases short, with 11 bases between. This CDR3 is 11 amino acids long. CDR1 is MDHEN and CDR2 is SYDVKM in the germline V gene. CDR3 amino acids: CASTGEVGYTF. The CDR3 region has the DNA TGTGCCAGCACAGGGGAGGTGGGCTACACCTTC.

This chain links TRBV25-1 with TRBJ2-7; 7 nucleotides line up with TRBD2. Germline CDR1 and CDR2: MGHDK and SYGVNS. The trim removed 4 bases at V and 1 base at J, leaving 4 bases unmatched. This CDR3 is built from 14 residues. The chain's CDR3 is CASSGGLRSYEQYF. The CDR3, as DNA: TGTGCCAGCAGTGGGGGACTAAGATCCTACGAGCAGTACTTC.

This clone was observed a single time. The V call is TRBV28, the J call TRBJ2-2; D call uncertain. In germline, CDR1 is MDHEN, CDR2 SYDVKM. V was pared by 7 bases and J by 7 bases, with 13 bases between. There are 13 residues in the CDR3. DNA for the CDR3: TGTGCCAGCACCTTACCTCCCGTCGGGGAGCTGTTTTTT. Its translation: CASTLPPVGELFF.

This chain uses TRBV5-4 with TRBJ2-3; D unresolved. Trimming cost V 1 base and J 1 base, with 10 bases left between them. This CDR3 is built from 15 residues. Germline lookup yields CDR1 SGHNT and CDR2 YYREEE (reference sequence). CDR3 sequence: CASSLTELGTDTQYF. The DNA of the CDR3 is TGTGCCAGCAGCTTGACCGAGTTGGGCACAGATACGCAGTATTTT.

The rearrangement joins TRBV10-1 to TRBJ2-7; D might be TRBD2 (6 bases). From germline, CDR1 is WNHNN and CDR2 SYGVQD (reference sequence). The CDR3 extends over 15 amino acids. The V end lost 0 bases, the J end lost 6 bases, and 15 bases lay between the germline ends. The CDR3 spells CASSESGTGSREQYF. The DNA of the CDR3 is TGCGCCAGCAGTGAGTCCGGGACTGGGAGTCGCGAGCAGTACTTC.

The rearrangement links TRBV30 to TRBJ2-2; 8 nucleotides agree with TRBD2. The CDR3 runs 14 residues. V dropped 2 bases and J dropped 4; count of bases not matched to a gene: 3. Germline V CDR1 and CDR2: GTSNPN, SVGIG (reference sequence). In nucleotides, the CDR3 is TGTGCCTGGAGTCGTCTAGCGGGCACCGGGGAGCTGTTTTTT. Translation: CAWSRLAGTGELFF.

The rearrangement joins TRBV27 to TRBJ2-1; 14 nucleotides line up with TRBD2. Germline CDR1 MNHEY, CDR2 SMNVEV (reference sequence). The CDR3 length is 15 residues. V was pared by 7 bases and J by 10 bases, with 9 bases of the junction left unmatched. CDR3 sequence: CASTKGLAGAGEQFF. The CDR3 DNA sequence: TGTGCCAGCACAAAGGGACTAGCGGGAGCTGGCGAGCAGTTCTTC.

Points on this clone: Other DNA variants within this sample encode the same CDR3. The V call is TRBV5-1, the J call TRBJ1-4; unclear D gene. V dropped 0 bases and J dropped 5 bases, with 5 bases sitting between them. This CDR3 comprises 13 residues. The germline V gene has CDR1 SGHRS and CDR2 YFSETQ. CDR3 nucleotide sequence: TGCGCCAGCAGCTTGGAAGGAAATGAAAAACTGTTTTTT. It is translated as CASSLEGNEKLFF.

This chain uses TRBV2 with TRBJ2-3; unclear D gene. This CDR3 has 12 amino acids. The V gene lost 4 bases and the J gene lost 4 bases, with 6 bases spanning the gap. Germline lookup yields CDR1 SNHLY and CDR2 FYNNEI. DNA for the CDR3: TGTGCCAGCAGTGCCCGGTCAGATACGCAGTATTTT. The encoded protein is CASSARSDTQYF.

This clone was observed a single time. The CDR3 protein is CASSPGLAGGPGEQFF. CDR3 sequence (DNA): TGTGCCAGCAGCCCCGGCCTAGCGGGAGGGCCGGGTGAGCAGTTCTTC. The chain combines TRBV13 with TRBJ2-1; 12 bases are shared with TRBD2. CDR1 PRHDT and CDR2 FYEKMQ come from the germline V gene (reference sequence). V trimming: 5 bases; J trimming: 9 bases; junction bases outside the gene matches: 11. The CDR3 spans 16 residues. Supplemented by reference TRBV13 and TRBJ2-1, the full variable domain reads AAGVIQSPRHLIKEKRETATLKCYPIPRHDTVYWYQQGPGQDPQFLISFYEKMQSDKGSIPDRFSAQQFSDYHSELNMSSLELGDSALYFCASSPGLAGGPGEQFFGPGTRLTVL.

This clone was recorded a few times. The chain joins TRBV28 to TRBJ1-3; the D gene is possibly TRBD1 (6 bases). Trimming removed 4 bases from V and 3 bases from J, with 16 bases in between. The germline CDR1 and CDR2 sequences are MDHEN and SYDVKM. The CDR3 has 16 residues. The CDR3 protein is CASSSGSGGSGNTIYF. CDR3 in DNA: TGTGCCAGCAGTTCCGGTTCGGGGGGCAGTGGAAACACCATATATTTT.

J is TRBJ2-1 and V is TRBV19, with 13 bases identical to TRBD2. Germline CDR1 reads LNHDA; CDR2 reads SQIVND (reference sequence). V shed 6 bases and J 2 bases; nucleotides not matched to a gene: 4. The CDR3 extends over 16 amino acids. The CDR3 coding sequence is TGTGCCAGTAGAGCCGGGACTAGCGGGACCTACAATGAGCAGTTCTTC. Residues: CASRAGTSGTYNEQFF.

The chain combines TRBV25-1 with TRBJ2-3; TRBD2 matches at 7 bases. Trimming cost V 5 bases and J 5 bases; bases outside gene matches: 10. The CDR3 covers 15 residues. Looked up from germline, CDR1 is MGHDK and CDR2 is SYGVNS. The CDR3 region has the DNA TGTGCCAGCAGTCCCGTCGGCGGGAGTATAGATACGCAGTATTTT. Translating it yields CASSPVGGSIDTQYF. Complete variable domain (other parts from reference TRBV25-1 and TRBJ2-3): EADIYQTPRYLVIGTGKKITLECSQTMGHDKMYWYQQDPGMELHLIHYSYGVNSTEKGDLSSESTVSRIRTEHFPLTLESARPSHTSQYLCASSPVGGSIDTQYFGPGTRLTVL.

Comment on this clone: The sample holds other DNA sequences that translate to the same CDR3. The genes are TRBV10-3 and TRBJ2-7; D uncertain. Germline lookup yields CDR1 ENHRY and CDR2 SYGVKD. V lost 3 bases and J lost 3, with 3 bases in between. This CDR3 is built from 11 residues. CDR3 DNA sequence: TGTGCCATCAGTGATCTCTACGAGCAGTACTTC. This sequence encodes CAISDLYEQYF.

This clone appeared a single time. The chain joins TRBV2 to TRBJ2-1; D unclear. Germline V gives CDR1 SNHLY, CDR2 FYNNEI. The CDR3 covers 15 residues. Trimming removed 1 base from V and 1 base from J, with 8 bases in between. CDR3 residues: CASSEETQSYNEQFF. In nucleotides, the CDR3 is TGTGCCAGCAGTGAAGAGACTCAATCCTACAATGAGCAGTTCTTC.

The chain uses TRBV10-3 and TRBJ2-5; D gene ambiguous. This CDR3 region has 14 residues. Trimming cost V 3 bases and J 2 bases, with 10 bases left between them. Germline-derived CDR1 and CDR2 are ENHRY and SYGVKD. CDR3 sequence reads: CAISENSRQETQYF. Here the CDR3 DNA reads TGTGCCATCAGTGAAAACTCGCGACAAGAGACCCAGTACTTC.

The rearrangement links TRBV7-9 to TRBJ1-1, with 8 bases fitting TRBD1. The CDR3 is made up of 14 amino acids. Unmatched junction bases numbered 5, after V lost 5 bases and J lost 3 bases. The germline V gene encodes CDR1 SEHNR and CDR2 FQNEAQ (reference sequence). CDR3 sequence reads: CASSHTDRDTEAFF. In DNA form, the CDR3 reads TGTGCCAGCAGCCACACGGACAGGGACACTGAAGCTTTCTTT.

CDR3 in DNA: TGTGCCAGTCAGGACAGGGGTCACTCCGGGGAGCTGTTTTTT. Its translation: CASQDRGHSGELFF. J is TRBJ2-2 and V is TRBV19, with 9 bases that match TRBD1. Germline lookup yields CDR1 LNHDA and CDR2 SQIVND (reference sequence). The CDR3 loop spans 14 amino acids. Trimming took 8 bases from V and 6 from J; bases not matched to a gene: 7.

The V and J genes are TRBV10-1 and TRBJ2-1; 10 bases are shared with TRBD2. The CDR3 contains 15 residues. Trimming cost V 4 bases and J 5 bases; bases outside gene matches: 5. The germline CDR1 and CDR2 sequences are WNHNN and SYGVQD (reference sequence). The CDR3 DNA is TGCGCCAGCAGTGTAGGACTAGCGGAACACAATGAGCAGTTCTTC. This gives the protein CASSVGLAEHNEQFF.

A word on this clone: Other nucleotide sequences in the sample specify the same CDR3. V gene TRBV7-9 combines with J gene TRBJ1-1; 7 bases line up with TRBD1. Unmatched junction bases numbered 1, after V lost 3 bases and J lost 0 bases. The CDR3 is 14 residues long. Per the germline V gene, CDR1 is SEHNR and CDR2 is FQNEAQ (reference sequence). The CDR3 DNA is TGTGCCAGCAGCTTGGACAGGCTGAACACTGAAGCTTTCTTT. Residues: CASSLDRLNTEAFF.

DNA of the CDR3: TGTGCCAGCAGCCAAGGTCCGGGGACCTCTGGAAACACCATATATTTT. Encoded protein: CASSQGPGTSGNTIYF. V usage is TRBV4-2 and J usage is TRBJ1-3, with a tentative D call TRBD1 (5 bases). The CDR3 loop spans 16 amino acids. The V gene's germline CDR1 is LGHNA and CDR2 YNFKEQ. Trimming cost V 1 base and J 0 bases, with 10 bases left between them.

The chain is built from TRBV28 and TRBJ2-5; 9 nucleotides match TRBD1. From germline, CDR1 is MDHEN and CDR2 SYDVKM. Trimming cost V 3 bases and J 0 bases; bases outside gene matches: 5. This CDR3 contains 16 residues. This chain's CDR3 is CASSFLQGAYQETQYF. Here the CDR3 DNA reads TGTGCCAGCAGTTTCCTACAGGGGGCCTACCAAGAGACCCAGTACTTC.

The rearrangement joins TRBV10-1 to TRBJ2-2; 9 bases line up with TRBD1. The CDR3 sequence is 15 residues long. With 6 bases clipped from V and 2 bases from J, the junction kept 4 bases outside the gene matches. Germline V gene lookup returns CDR1 WNHNN and CDR2 SYGVQD (reference sequence). The CDR3 sequence is CASSGQGTNTGELFF. DNA of the CDR3: TGCGCCAGCAGCGGACAGGGGACTAACACCGGGGAGCTGTTTTTT.

This clone has only one observation. V gene TRBV19 combines with J gene TRBJ2-3; 10 bases are shared with TRBD1. Germline V CDR1 and CDR2: LNHDA, SQIVND (reference sequence). Trimming cost V 5 bases and J 7 bases; bases outside gene matches: 9. The CDR3 spans 15 residues. The CDR3 DNA sequence: TGTGCCAGTAGTTTCGGACAGGGGGTTGTAAATACGCAGTATTTT. It specifies CASSFGQGVVNTQYF. The entire variable domain, with the rest obtained from reference TRBV19 and TRBJ2-3, is as follows: DGGITQSPKYLFRKEGQNVTLSCEQNLNHDAMYWYRQDPGQGLRLIYYSQIVNDFQKGDIAEGYSVSREKKESFPLTVTSAQKNPTAFYLCASSFGQGVVNTQYFGPGTRLTVL.

J is TRBJ2-5 and V is TRBV2, with 11 positions matching TRBD2. Trimming took 4 bases from V and 3 from J; bases not matched to a gene: 1. This CDR3 contains 14 residues. The germline V gene encodes CDR1 SNHLY and CDR2 FYNNEI. The CDR3 DNA is TGTGCCAGCAGTGCGACTAGCGGGGAAGAGACCCAGTACTTC. The encoded protein is CASSATSGEETQYF. The full variable domain, with the rest looked up from reference TRBV2 and TRBJ2-5, is EPEVTQTPSHQVTQMGQEVILRCVPISNHLYFYWYRQILGQKVEFLVSFYNNEISEKSEIFDDQFSVERPDGSNFTLKIRSTKLEDSAMYFCASSATSGEETQYFGPGTRLLVL.

This clone was found once. This rearrangement joins TRBV28 to TRBJ2-1, with 7 bases fitting TRBD2. This CDR3 is 15 amino acids long. Germline CDR1 and CDR2: MDHEN and SYDVKM. Germline trimming cut 7 bases from V and 2 bases from J; bases unmatched to any gene: 8. CDR3 DNA sequence: TGTGCCAGCATCAAAAGCGGGGCGACCTACAATGAGCAGTTCTTC. Its translation is CASIKSGATYNEQFF.

This chain joins TRBV28 and TRBJ2-7; 10 positions agree with TRBD1. The germline V gene encodes CDR1 MDHEN and CDR2 SYDVKM. The length of the CDR3 is 15 residues. The V segment lost 0 bases and the J segment 6 bases; nucleotides outside the gene matches: 5. The CDR3 loop reads CASSLWGTGDSEQYF. The CDR3 nucleotides are TGTGCCAGCAGTTTATGGGGGACAGGGGATTCCGAGCAGTACTTC.

V gene TRBV2 combines with J gene TRBJ1-3, with a weak D call TRBD1 (6 bases). The CDR3 runs 15 residues. The ends were cut back, 6 bases at V and 0 bases at J, with 12 bases in the middle. Germline CDR1 reads SNHLY; CDR2 reads FYNNEI. CDR3 DNA: TGTGCCAGCAGCCTGAACAGGGCCTCTGGAAACACCATATATTTT. Translating gives CASSLNRASGNTIYF. Based on the CDR3 plus reference TRBV2 and TRBJ1-3, the full variable domain is EPEVTQTPSHQVTQMGQEVILRCVPISNHLYFYWYRQILGQKVEFLVSFYNNEISEKSEIFDDQFSVERPDGSNFTLKIRSTKLEDSAMYFCASSLNRASGNTIYFGEGSWLTVV.

V usage is TRBV19 and J usage is TRBJ1-4, with 7 bases lining up with TRBD1. V gave up 7 bases and J gave up 4 bases; unmatched junction bases: 9. Germline assignment: CDR1 LNHDA and CDR2 SQIVND (reference sequence). The CDR3 has 15 amino acids. CDR3 sequence reads: CASTPGTVSNEKLFF. The DNA of the CDR3 is TGTGCCAGTACCCCGGGGACAGTTAGTAATGAAAAACTGTTTTTT.